A selection of T cell receptor beta chains follows, all from one sample in a study of T cell responses to AZD1222 COVID-19 vaccine. Clones were read by immunoSEQ multiplex PCR, and TCRdb kept only the in-frame ones, dropping some. The sample yields 200,000 or so clones, 90% to 95% seen once. The specimen was peripheral blood, collected 28 days after the second AZD1222 dose. The receptor set was obtained from an adult who received the AZD1222 COVID-19 vaccine. The CDR3 runs from the conserved cysteine through the conserved F or W. A D gene is named only where the DNA matches it firmly. The size field is filled for only some rows; it gives once, few, many or a size class.

j_call clone_size d_call v_call cdr3_nt cdr3_aa
TRBJ1-1 . . TRBV6-5 TGTGCCAGCAGTTACTCGATCTCGGGTGAAGCTTTCTTT CASSYSISGEAFF
TRBJ2-2 . . TRBV24-1 TGTGCCACCAGTGCCGGGACAAAGGGGTTCGCCGGGGAGCTGTTTTTT CATSAGTKGFAGELFF
TRBJ2-3 once TRBD2 TRBV9 TGTGCCAGCAGCGTAACCGCTCCGGGACTAGCGGTTAGGGGCACAGATACGCAGTATTTT CASSVTAPGLAVRGTDTQYF
TRBJ2-3 . . TRBV4-1 TGCGCCAGCAGCCAAGATTGGGTTGGTGCAGATACGCAGTATTTT CASSQDWVGADTQYF
TRBJ1-4 once TRBD1 TRBV9 TGTGCCACCGATCCGGGACAGGGGTGTGAAAAACTGTTTTTT CATDPGQGCEKLFF
TRBJ1-5 few TRBD1 TRBV7-9 TGTGCCAGCAGCTGGGGGACAGGGGCCAATCAGCCCCAGCATTTT CASSWGTGANQPQHF
TRBJ1-2 once . TRBV28 TGTGCCAGCCAGACCTGGGTATATGGCTACACCTTC CASQTWVYGYTF
TRBJ2-7 . . TRBV6-5 TGTGCCCTACCACTCCCAGACACCTACGAGCAGTACTTC CALPLPDTYEQYF
TRBJ1-1 . . TRBV7-2 TGTGCCAGCAGCTTAGGGTGGGATATGCAGGAAGCTTTCTTT CASSLGWDMQEAFF
TRBJ2-1 few . TRBV4-3 TGCGCCAGCAGCCCTAACCCCCAGGGTCACAATGAGCAGTTCTTC CASSPNPQGHNEQFF
TRBJ2-5 . . TRBV27 TGTGCCAGCAGAAACCAAGAGACCCAGTACTTC CASRNQETQYF
TRBJ2-7 . . TRBV28 TGTGCCAGCAGCCAGTACGAGCAGTACTTC CASSQYEQYF
TRBJ1-1 . . TRBV3-1/TRBV3-2 TGTGCCAGCAGCCAGGGGCAGGGAATATTCGAAGCTTTCTTT CASSQGQGIFEAFF
TRBJ2-1 . TRBD2 TRBV7-2 TGTGCCAGCAGCTCCAATCGACTAGCGGGGGGGCTTAGTGAGCAGTTCTTC CASSSNRLAGGLSEQFF
TRBJ1-6 . TRBD1 TRBV6-4 TGTGCCAGCAGTCCGACAGGGGTCGGATCACCCCTCCACTTT CASSPTGVGSPLHF
TRBJ1-2 . . TRBV28 TGTGCCAGCAGTTTCTTATTGGGGGGCTACACCTTC CASSFLLGGYTF
TRBJ1-6 few . TRBV6-5 TGTGCCAGCAGTTATTCAGGGAGATCGTATAATTCACCCCTCCACTTT CASSYSGRSYNSPLHF